What follows is one TCR beta chain and its context. The sample originates from a study of blood T cell repertoires in COVID-19. V was pared by 4 bases and J by 5 bases, with 15 bases of the junction left unmatched. The CDR3 totals 17 residues. The germline gives CDR1 SGHRS, CDR2 YFSETQ. In the original processing: Estimation of nucleated cell counts relied on the amplification of reference gene primers. Some clones are missing from TCRdb's copy, which holds only in-frame ones; the method was immunoSEQ multiplex PCR. The V and J calls and clone size were taken over from that table, and D and trimming were inferred from the DNA. The table has about 26,000 clones, about 91% seen once.

The clonotype originates from a human donor in a cohort sampled during active COVID-19. What was sequenced was peripheral blood. This chain links TRBV5-1 with TRBJ2-4, with 7 bases aligning to TRBD1. The CDR3 spells CASSPYGQVAVQNIQYF. The CDR3 DNA follows: TGCGCCAGCAGCCCCTATGGACAGGTAGCCGTCCAAAACATTCAGTACTTC.